This TCR beta chain was identified in a study of T cell changes during pregnancy in multiple sclerosis. The CDR3 runs to 14 residues. Germline V CDR1 and CDR2: SEHNR, FQNEAQ (reference sequence). Unmatched junction bases numbered 4, after V lost 3 bases and J lost 2 bases. Measured with immunoSEQ multiplex PCR; TCRdb has only the in-frame clones, and not every one. The data contain roughly 29,000 clones, around 93% of them seen just once; the ten biggest clones take up roughly 0.4%. Sequenced material: CD4+ T cells from peripheral blood mononuclear cells, taken after pregnancy. The chain has TRBV7-9 and TRBJ2-7, with TRBD1 matching 7 bases. The sequence derives from a female donor with multiple sclerosis, enrolled in a pregnancy study. This CDR3 reads CASSFATGPYEQYF. CDR3 DNA sequence: TGTGCCAGCAGCTTCGCGACAGGGCCCTACGAGCAGTACTTC.